This TCR beta chain appears in the sequencing data of a study of identical twins. This clonotype was observed a handful of times. No antigen is known for it. Whole-study findings and limits: There is a chance that invariant MAIT and iNKT cells partially muddied zero-insertion analyses. Surplus twin overlap in beta out-of-frame sequences was less pronounced. It was cross-sectional statistical analysis, not following the same donors, that the conclusions relied on.

MiXCR, run by TCRdb on the 5' RACE reads, gives a single entry per CDR3 protein. The sample has about 730,000 distinct CDR3 sequences, approximately 21% seen once; the top ten hold roughly 4.3%. CDR3 length: 14 amino acids. Trimming took 6 bases from V and 4 from J, leaving 16 bases between them. The germline V gene has CDR1 ENHRY and CDR2 SYGVKD. These data were also filed under a second study, of T cells expressing NK-cell markers. As that study records: Serological testing identified most of the eight sequenced donors as HCMV-seropositive and one as seronegative.

This chain joins TRBV10-3 and TRBJ2-7; the D gene is possibly TRBD2 (6 bases). The sequencing input was PBMCs. The origin of this receptor is a woman aged 18 to 35 in good health. As DNA, the CDR3 is TGTGCCATCAGAATAGCGGCGATGGGGTACGAGCAGTACTTC. Translated: CAIRIAAMGYEQYF.